The sequence of this T cell receptor beta chain was determined in a study of blood T cells in healthy people across ages. Study-level findings and limits: The study regarded diversity estimates from one million T cells as underestimates.

This clonotype has just a few counts. Its antigen is still unknown. For every donor, a draw yielded 8.5 to 10 milliliters of peripheral blood. CDR3 length equals 15 residues. V was shortened by 2 bases and J by 4 bases, with 12 bases between the two germline ends. The germline V gene encodes CDR1 PRHDT and CDR2 FYEKMQ (reference sequence). Sample-barcoded 5' priming and a J-beta primer mix drove a second PCR of roughly 6 to 12 cycles. Researchers report that a template-switch adaptor with 12 random nucleotides tagged each cDNA molecule. TCRdb processed the 5' RACE reads anew with MiXCR; each CDR3 protein has one entry. This repertoire shows about 670,000 distinct CDR3 sequences, 52% found once; its top ten account for 13%.

The sequenced sample was blood. This TCR derives from a woman aged 80 or over in good health. V usage is TRBV13 and J usage is TRBJ2-1; D not resolved. The CDR3 protein is CASSLPGSLYNEQFF. The CDR3 region has the DNA TGTGCCAGCAGCTTACCAGGATCCCTATACAATGAGCAGTTCTTC.